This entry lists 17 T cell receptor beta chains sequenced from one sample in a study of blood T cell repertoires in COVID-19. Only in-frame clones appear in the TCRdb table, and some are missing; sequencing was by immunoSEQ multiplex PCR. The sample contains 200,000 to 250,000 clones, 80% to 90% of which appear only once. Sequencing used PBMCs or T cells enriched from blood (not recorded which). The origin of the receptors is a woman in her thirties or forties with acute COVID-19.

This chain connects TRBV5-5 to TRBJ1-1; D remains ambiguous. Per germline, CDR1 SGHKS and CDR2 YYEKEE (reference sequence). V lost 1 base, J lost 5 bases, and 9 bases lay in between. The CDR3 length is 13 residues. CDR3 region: CASSLMGRTEAFF. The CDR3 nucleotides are TGTGCCAGCAGCTTGATGGGGAGAACTGAAGCTTTCTTT.

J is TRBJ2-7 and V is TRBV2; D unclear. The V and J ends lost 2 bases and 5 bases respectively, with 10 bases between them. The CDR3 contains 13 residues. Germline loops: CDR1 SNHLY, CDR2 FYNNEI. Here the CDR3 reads CASSEQATDEQYF. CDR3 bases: TGTGCCAGCAGTGAACAGGCCACGGACGAGCAGTACTTC.

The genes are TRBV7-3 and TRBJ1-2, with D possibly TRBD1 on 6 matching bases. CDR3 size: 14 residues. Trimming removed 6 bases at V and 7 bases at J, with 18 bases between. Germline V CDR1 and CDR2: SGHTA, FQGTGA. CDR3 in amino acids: CASSPTGTSGGYTF. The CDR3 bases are TGTGCCAGCAGTCCTACCGGGACATCGGGTGGCTACACCTTC.

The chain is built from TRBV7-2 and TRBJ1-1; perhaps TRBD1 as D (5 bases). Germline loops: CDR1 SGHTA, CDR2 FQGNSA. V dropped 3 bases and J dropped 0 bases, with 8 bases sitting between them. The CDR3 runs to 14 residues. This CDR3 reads CASSLTEVNTEAFF. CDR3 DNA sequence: TGTGCCAGCAGCTTGACAGAAGTGAACACTGAAGCTTTCTTT.

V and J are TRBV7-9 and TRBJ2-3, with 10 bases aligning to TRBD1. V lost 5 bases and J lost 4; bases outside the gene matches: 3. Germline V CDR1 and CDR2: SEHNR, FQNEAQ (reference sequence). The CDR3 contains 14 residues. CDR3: CASSPTGGADTQYF. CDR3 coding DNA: TGTGCCAGCAGCCCGACAGGGGGCGCAGATACGCAGTATTTT. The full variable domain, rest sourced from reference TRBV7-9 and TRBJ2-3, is DTGVSQNPRHKITKRGQNVTFRCDPISEHNRLYWYRQTLGQGPEFLTYFQNEAQLEKSRLLSDRFSAERPKGSFSTLEIQRTEQGDSAMYLCASSPTGGADTQYFGPGTRLTVL.

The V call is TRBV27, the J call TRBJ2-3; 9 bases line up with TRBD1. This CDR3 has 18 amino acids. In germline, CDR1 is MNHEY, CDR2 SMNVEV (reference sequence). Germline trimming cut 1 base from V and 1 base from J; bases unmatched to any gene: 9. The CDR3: CASSLWGTGQIRTDTQYF. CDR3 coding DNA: TGTGCCAGCAGTTTATGGGGGACAGGGCAGATTCGCACAGATACGCAGTATTTT.

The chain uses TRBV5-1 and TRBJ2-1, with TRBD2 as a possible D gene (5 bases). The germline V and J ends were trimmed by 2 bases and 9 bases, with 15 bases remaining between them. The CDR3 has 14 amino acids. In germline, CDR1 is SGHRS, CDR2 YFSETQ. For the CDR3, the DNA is TGCGCCAGCAGCTTCGATCCGGGGTGGGGTGAGCAGTTCTTC. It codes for CASSFDPGWGEQFF.

Here the CDR3 DNA reads TGTGCCATCAGTGAGTCGGAGGTTGGACAGCCCCAGCATTTT. Translating it yields CAISESEVGQPQHF. This chain connects TRBV10-3 to TRBJ1-5, with D unclear. The CDR3 covers 14 residues. Germline V gene data show CDR1 as ENHRY and CDR2 as SYGVKD. V lost 0 bases and J 7 bases, leaving 10 bases between the germline ends.

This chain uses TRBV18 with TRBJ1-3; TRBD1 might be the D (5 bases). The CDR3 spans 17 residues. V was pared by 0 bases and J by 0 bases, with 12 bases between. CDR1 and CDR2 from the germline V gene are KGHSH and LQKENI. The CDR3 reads CASSPPRQFPSGNTIYF. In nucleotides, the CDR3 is TGTGCCAGCTCACCACCGCGACAGTTCCCCTCTGGAAACACCATATATTTT.

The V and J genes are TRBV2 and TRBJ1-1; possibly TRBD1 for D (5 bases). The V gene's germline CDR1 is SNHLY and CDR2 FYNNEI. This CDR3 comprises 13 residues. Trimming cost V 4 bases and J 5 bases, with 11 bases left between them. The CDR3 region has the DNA TGTGCCAGCAGTGTACAGGCTGAAACTGAAGCTTTCTTT. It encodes CASSVQAETEAFF.

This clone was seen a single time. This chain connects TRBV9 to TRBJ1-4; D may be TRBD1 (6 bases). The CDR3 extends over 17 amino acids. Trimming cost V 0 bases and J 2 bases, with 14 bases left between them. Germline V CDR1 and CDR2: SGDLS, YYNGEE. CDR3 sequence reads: CASSVDPPQGTNEKLFF. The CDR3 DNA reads TGTGCCAGCAGCGTAGATCCACCGCAGGGGACTAATGAAAAACTGTTTTTT.

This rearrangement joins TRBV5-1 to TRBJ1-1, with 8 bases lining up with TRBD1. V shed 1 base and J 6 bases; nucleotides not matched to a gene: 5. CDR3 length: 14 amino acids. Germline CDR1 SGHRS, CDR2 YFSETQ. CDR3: CASSLNPGGAEAFF. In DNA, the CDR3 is TGCGCCAGCAGCTTGAACCCAGGGGGCGCTGAAGCTTTCTTT.

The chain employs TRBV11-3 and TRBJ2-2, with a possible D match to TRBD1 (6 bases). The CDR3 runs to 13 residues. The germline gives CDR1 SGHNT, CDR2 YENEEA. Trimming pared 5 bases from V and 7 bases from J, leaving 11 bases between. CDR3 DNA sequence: TGTGCCAGCAGCCAAGACAGGATCGGGGAGCTGTTTTTT. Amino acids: CASSQDRIGELFF.

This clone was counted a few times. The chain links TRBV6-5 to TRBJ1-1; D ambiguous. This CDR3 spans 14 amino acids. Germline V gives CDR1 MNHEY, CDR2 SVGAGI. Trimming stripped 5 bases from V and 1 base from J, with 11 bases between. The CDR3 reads CASSQTQSNTEAFF. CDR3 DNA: TGTGCCAGCAGTCAGACACAGTCGAACACTGAAGCTTTCTTT.

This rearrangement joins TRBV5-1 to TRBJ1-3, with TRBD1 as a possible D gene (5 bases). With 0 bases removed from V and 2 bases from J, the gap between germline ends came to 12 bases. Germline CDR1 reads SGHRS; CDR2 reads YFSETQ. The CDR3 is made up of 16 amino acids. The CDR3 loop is CASSLALGGTGNTIYF. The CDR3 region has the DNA TGCGCCAGCAGCTTGGCTCTGGGGGGTACTGGAAACACCATATATTTT.

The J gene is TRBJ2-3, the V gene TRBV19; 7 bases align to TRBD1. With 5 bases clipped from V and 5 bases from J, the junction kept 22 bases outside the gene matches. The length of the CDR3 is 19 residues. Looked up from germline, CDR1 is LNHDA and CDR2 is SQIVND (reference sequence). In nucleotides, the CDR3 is TGTGCCAGTAGTCTCGAGAGCCCCGACAGGGTTTTAGCCTTAGATACGCAGTATTTT. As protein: CASSLESPDRVLALDTQYF.

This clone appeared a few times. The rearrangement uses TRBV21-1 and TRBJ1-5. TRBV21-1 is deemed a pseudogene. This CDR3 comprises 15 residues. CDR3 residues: CASSKNWRGNQPQHF. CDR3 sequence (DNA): TGTGCCAGCAGCAAAAATTGGAGGGGAAATCAGCCCCAGCATTTT.